This entry lists 27 T cell receptor beta chains sequenced from one sample in a study of blood T cells in healthy people across ages. A second about 7 to 12 cycle PCR used barcoded and J-beta primers. TCRdb processed the 5' RACE reads anew with MiXCR; each CDR3 protein has one entry. Of 910,000 or so distinct CDR3 sequences in the sample, just over 50% are singletons; the top ten hold around a fifth. The sample was blood. All receptors come from a woman aged 55 to 70 in good health.

The chain has TRBV6-5 and TRBJ2-4; D possibly corresponds to TRBD1 (5 bases). In germline, CDR1 is MNHEY, CDR2 SVGAGI. The V gene lost 7 bases and the J gene lost 9 bases, with 13 bases spanning the gap. This CDR3 region has 12 residues. The CDR3 DNA reads as TGTGCCAGCACTAGGGGTTTTGGCATTCAGTACTTC. Translation gives CASTRGFGIQYF.

This clonotype occurred a few times. This sequence joins TRBV28 and TRBJ1-5, with 7 bases matching TRBD1. CDR3 size: 14 residues. With V trimmed by 4 bases and J by 5 bases, 5 bases remained unmatched. Germline values: CDR1 MDHEN, CDR2 SYDVKM. The CDR3 nucleotides read TGTGCCAGCAGTTCGGGACAGAGACATCAGCCCCAGCATTTT. It specifies CASSSGQRHQPQHF.

In its sample, this clonotype was seen a few times. The J gene is TRBJ2-3, the V gene TRBV7-3; D is perhaps TRBD2 (6 bases). The V gene lost 0 bases and the J gene lost 4 bases, with 11 bases spanning the gap. This CDR3 has 15 amino acids. Germline V gene lookup returns CDR1 SGHTA and CDR2 FQGTGA. The CDR3 DNA follows: TGTGCCAGCAGCTTAACGGGGGGACTGGCAGATACGCAGTATTTT. It codes for CASSLTGGLADTQYF.

The V call is TRBV3-1, the J call TRBJ2-3; 7 bases fit TRBD1. Germline V gene data show CDR1 as LGHDT and CDR2 as YNNKEL (reference sequence). With 4 bases clipped from V and 5 bases from J, the junction kept 9 bases outside the gene matches. This CDR3 has 15 amino acids. CDR3 bases: TGTGCCAGCAGCCTGGGACAGACTACAGGAGATACGCAGTATTTT. It yields the protein CASSLGQTTGDTQYF.

The chain employs TRBV24-1 and TRBJ2-3, with TRBD1 identical over 7 bases. The CDR3 is 15 residues long. Unmatched junction bases numbered 6, after V lost 2 bases and J lost 5 bases. The V gene's germline CDR1 is KGHDR and CDR2 SFDVKD. In DNA form, the CDR3 reads TGTGCCACCAGTGATTCGGGACAGCTCGGAGATACGCAGTATTTT. This sequence encodes CATSDSGQLGDTQYF.

The gene calls are TRBV28 and TRBJ2-7, with no clear D. V dropped 3 bases and J dropped 6 bases, with 15 bases sitting between them. The CDR3 is 14 amino acids. Looked up from germline, CDR1 is MDHEN and CDR2 is SYDVKM. The CDR3, as DNA: TGTGCCAGCAGTTTTCCGCGAGGAAGAAGCGAGCAGTACTTC. This encodes CASSFPRGRSEQYF.

This clonotype was picked up many times. The J gene is TRBJ2-5, the V gene TRBV5-5; TRBD1 might be the D (5 bases). The V end lost 3 bases, the J end lost 5 bases, and 17 bases lay between the germline ends. This CDR3 is built from 15 residues. Germline CDR1 is SGHKS and CDR2 is YYEKEE (reference sequence). CDR3 amino acids: CASSSIPRVVETQYF. Here the CDR3 DNA reads TGTGCCAGCAGCTCGATTCCCAGGGTGGTGGAGACCCAGTACTTC.

The genes are TRBV10-2 and TRBJ2-7; weak D call: TRBD2 (6 bases). CDR3 size: 16 residues. The V end was cut by 2 bases, the J end by 0 bases, with 14 bases between. Germline V gene lookup returns CDR1 WSHSY and CDR2 SAAADI. CDR3 residues: CASSERGLASSYEQYF. The CDR3 DNA is TGCGCCAGCAGTGAGAGGGGACTGGCGAGCTCCTACGAGCAGTACTTC.

Only a few counts were recorded for this clonotype. V usage is TRBV7-3 and J usage is TRBJ2-1; the D call may be TRBD1 or TRBD2 (6 bases each). The CDR3 totals 14 residues. Trimming removed 1 base from V and 9 bases from J, with 13 bases in between. Germline assignment: CDR1 SGHTA and CDR2 FQGTGA. The CDR3 loop reads CASSLIGGQGEQFF. CDR3 bases: TGTGCCAGCAGCTTAATAGGGGGGCAGGGTGAGCAGTTCTTC. Full variable domain (rest looked up from reference TRBV7-3 and TRBJ2-1): GAGVSQTPSNKVTEKGKYVELRCDPISGHTALYWYRQSLGQGPEFLIYFQGTGAADDSGLPNDRFFAVRPEGSVSTLKIQRTERGDSAVYLCASSLIGGQGEQFFGPGTRLTVL.

V and J are TRBV5-1 and TRBJ2-2; a possible D gene is TRBD2 (6 bases). V was shortened by 4 bases and J by 3 bases, with 16 bases between the two germline ends. The CDR3 sequence is 16 residues long. Germline V gives CDR1 SGHRS, CDR2 YFSETQ. The DNA of the CDR3 is TGCGCCAGCAGCCCAATGCGGGGTCGGGACACCGGGGAGCTGTTTTTT. Its translation is CASSPMRGRDTGELFF.

The gene calls are TRBV4-3 and TRBJ2-3, with 8 bases lining up with TRBD2. The CDR3 spans 17 residues. Looked up from germline, CDR1 is LGHNA and CDR2 is YSLEER. The J segment lost 4 bases and the V segment lost 4 bases, leaving 13 bases of the junction unmatched. DNA for the CDR3: TGCGCCAGCAGCCTCCGACCCACCAGCGGGAGTTCAGATACGCAGTATTTT. It codes for CASSLRPTSGSSDTQYF.

This clonotype was observed a few times. V and J are TRBV5-1 and TRBJ1-1, with D unclear. The CDR3 has 14 amino acids. Germline V gene data show CDR1 as SGHRS and CDR2 as YFSETQ. V shed 4 bases and J shed 7 bases, with 17 bases lying between them. CDR3 region: CASSHGGSLDEAFF. Written as DNA, the CDR3 is TGCGCCAGCAGCCACGGTGGCAGTCTTGATGAAGCTTTCTTT.

This clonotype was counted a few times. V gene TRBV7-4 combines with J gene TRBJ2-3, with D uncertain. This CDR3 comprises 18 residues. Trimming pared 2 bases from V and 2 bases from J, leaving 20 bases between. Germline CDR1 reads SGHVT; CDR2 reads SQSDAQ. CDR3 bases: TGTGCCAGCAGCTTACTCCCAGGATTACAGACGGTCACAGATACGCAGTATTTT. This encodes CASSLLPGLQTVTDTQYF.

This clonotype was seen a handful of times. The chain is built from TRBV24-1 and TRBJ2-5; no reliable D call. The last part of the DNA fits TRBJ2-7 better; the J call may be wrong. Germline assignment: CDR1 KGHDR and CDR2 SFDVKD. This CDR3 has 13 amino acids. CDR3 sequence reads: CATSEIGGDEQYF. In DNA form, the CDR3 reads TGTGCCACCAGTGAAATTGGTGGAGACGAGCAGTACTTC.

Comment on this clonotype: Germline is not matched at one junction end, which may reflect a read error. The gene calls are TRBV7-9 and TRBJ2-5; D uncertain. Germline assignment: CDR1 SEHNR and CDR2 FQNEAQ (reference sequence). This CDR3 comprises 14 residues. Here the CDR3 DNA reads TGTGCCAGCAGCTCGTCGACCAACCAAGAGGCCCAGTACTTC. It encodes CASSSSTNQEAQYF.

This clonotype was counted a few times. The rearrangement uses TRBV20-1 and TRBJ2-3; 8 bases map to TRBD2. The CDR3 totals 19 residues. CDR1 is DFQATT, CDR2 SNEGSKA, per germline (reference sequence). Germline trimming cut 1 base from V and 2 bases from J; bases unmatched to any gene: 17. CDR3 loop: CSARVVQGQGTRPTDTQYF. The CDR3 DNA reads TGCAGTGCTAGAGTGGTCCAGGGGCAGGGGACTAGGCCCACAGATACGCAGTATTTT.

About this clonotype itself: The junction and the germline gene differ at one end; a read error may be behind it. The chain has TRBV20-1 and TRBJ2-7; D gene ambiguous. The V gene's germline CDR1 is DFQATT and CDR2 SNEGSKA (reference sequence). CDR3 size: 11 residues. The CDR3 is CSASGNYEQDF. CDR3 bases: TGCAGTGCTAGCGGCAACTACGAGCAGGACTTC.

The table lists this clonotype with a few counts. The DNA of the CDR3 is TGTGCCAGCAGTTGGGGTAGCGGGAGTACAGATACGCAGTATTTT. It is translated as CASSWGSGSTDTQYF. The genes are TRBV27 and TRBJ2-3; 9 bases match TRBD2. CDR3 size: 15 residues. The germline CDR1 and CDR2 sequences are MNHEY and SMNVEV (reference sequence). The trim removed 4 bases at V and 3 bases at J, leaving 5 bases unmatched.

In its sample, this clonotype was seen a few times. The gene calls are TRBV12-3 or TRBV12-4 and TRBJ2-5; no definite D call. The CDR3 runs 14 residues. Deletions cut 3 bases from V and 4 bases from J, with 12 bases between. The CDR3 here is CASSFAYLLETQYF. The DNA for the CDR3 is TGTGCCAGCAGTTTCGCCTACCTATTAGAGACCCAGTACTTC.

CDR3 region: CASSPSVVAGVNTGELFF. CDR3 bases: TGCGCCAGCAGCCCGTCGGTGGTAGCGGGAGTGAACACCGGGGAGCTGTTTTTT. The gene calls are TRBV4-3 and TRBJ2-2, with TRBD2 matching over 9 bases. V shed 4 bases, J shed 1 base, and the junction held 10 bases outside the gene matches. The CDR3 has 18 amino acids. Germline V gene lookup returns CDR1 LGHNA and CDR2 YSLEER.

This clonotype has just a few counts. The chain joins TRBV6-5 to TRBJ2-3; D not resolved. The ends were cut back, 0 bases at V and 7 bases at J, with 2 bases in the middle. The CDR3 sequence is 11 residues long. The germline gives CDR1 MNHEY, CDR2 SVGAGI. In DNA, the CDR3 is TGTGCCAGCAGTTACTCATATACGCAGTATTTT. Translating it yields CASSYSYTQYF.

This rearrangement joins TRBV6-2 or TRBV6-3 to TRBJ2-3, with D hard to call. Germline V gives CDR1 MNHEY, CDR2 SVGEGT. The V and J ends lost 3 bases and 0 bases respectively, with 7 bases between them. The CDR3 sequence is 14 residues long. CDR3 in DNA: TGTGCCAGCAGTTATTACGGGAGCACAGATACGCAGTATTTT. Translation: CASSYYGSTDTQYF.

The chain links TRBV28 to TRBJ2-3; D could derive from TRBD1 or TRBD2 (5 bases each). CDR1 and CDR2 from the germline V gene are MDHEN and SYDVKM. This CDR3 has 14 residues. V lost 3 bases and J lost 5, with 12 bases in between. CDR3 in DNA: TGTGCCAGCAGTTTCGGGGAAAGGGGAGATACGCAGTATTTT. This sequence encodes CASSFGERGDTQYF.

This rearrangement joins TRBV18 to TRBJ1-4; D not resolved. The length of the CDR3 is 13 residues. Trimming left V 5 bases short and J 7 bases short, with 11 bases between. The germline V gene encodes CDR1 KGHSH and CDR2 LQKENI. CDR3 protein: CASSYNTFEKLFF. DNA for the CDR3: TGTGCCAGCTCATATAACACTTTTGAAAAACTGTTTTTT.

This chain uses TRBV20-1 with TRBJ2-7; D unclear. The length of the CDR3 is 12 residues. Germline V lookup: CDR1 DFQATT, CDR2 SNEGSKA (reference sequence). CDR3 residues: CSYALGGYEQYF. The CDR3 DNA is TGCAGCTATGCCCTCGGCGGCTACGAGCAGTACTTC.

This clonotype was seen more than once but under ten times. The rearrangement joins TRBV20-1 to TRBJ2-7; the match to TRBD2 covers 10 bases. Looked up from germline, CDR1 is DFQATT and CDR2 is SNEGSKA (reference sequence). Trimming removed 0 bases from V and 1 base from J; junction bases left unmatched: 3. The CDR3 spans 15 residues. The CDR3 protein is CSARDRTSGSYEQYF. The CDR3 DNA reads TGCAGTGCTAGAGATAGGACTAGCGGATCCTACGAGCAGTACTTC.

V is TRBV12-3 or TRBV12-4 and J is TRBJ2-1; D ambiguous. Trimming removed 7 bases at V and 2 bases at J, with 12 bases between. The CDR3 is 14 amino acids. The CDR3 spells CASTPWAAYNEQFF. The CDR3 DNA reads TGTGCCAGCACGCCTTGGGCGGCCTACAATGAGCAGTTCTTC.